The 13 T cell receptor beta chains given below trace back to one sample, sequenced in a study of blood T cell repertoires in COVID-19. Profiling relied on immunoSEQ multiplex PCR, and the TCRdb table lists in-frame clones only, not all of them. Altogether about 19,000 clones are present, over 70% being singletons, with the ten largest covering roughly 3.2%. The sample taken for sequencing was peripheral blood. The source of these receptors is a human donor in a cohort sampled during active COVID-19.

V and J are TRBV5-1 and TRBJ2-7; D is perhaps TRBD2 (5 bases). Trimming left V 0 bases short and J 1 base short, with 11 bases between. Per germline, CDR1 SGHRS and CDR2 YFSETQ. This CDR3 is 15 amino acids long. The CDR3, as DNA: TGCGCCAGCAGCTTGGAGGAGGCTAGGTCCTACGAGCAGTACTTC. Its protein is CASSLEEARSYEQYF. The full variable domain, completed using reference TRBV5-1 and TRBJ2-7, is KAGVTQTPRYLIKTRGQQVTLSCSPISGHRSVSWYQQTPGQGLQFLFEYFSETQRNKGNFPGRFSGRQFSNSRSEMNVSTLELGDSALYLCASSLEEARSYEQYFGPGTRLTVT.

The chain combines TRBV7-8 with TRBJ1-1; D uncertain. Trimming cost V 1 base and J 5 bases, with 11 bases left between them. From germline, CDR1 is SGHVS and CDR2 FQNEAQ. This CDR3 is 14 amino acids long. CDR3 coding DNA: TGTGCCAGCAGCTTAGGTACCGGGGAAACTGAAGCTTTCTTT. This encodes CASSLGTGETEAFF.

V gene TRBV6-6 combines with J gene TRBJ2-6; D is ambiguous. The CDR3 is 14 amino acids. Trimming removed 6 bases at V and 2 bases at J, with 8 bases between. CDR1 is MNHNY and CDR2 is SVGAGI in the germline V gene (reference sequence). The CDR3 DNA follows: TGTGCCAGCAGCCAGTCGACTGGGGCCAACGTCCTGACTTTC. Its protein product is CASSQSTGANVLTF.

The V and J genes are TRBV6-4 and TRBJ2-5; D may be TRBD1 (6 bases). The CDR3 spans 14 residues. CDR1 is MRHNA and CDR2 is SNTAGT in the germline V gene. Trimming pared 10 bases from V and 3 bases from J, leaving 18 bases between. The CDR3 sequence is CANFPGQKKETQYF. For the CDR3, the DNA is TGTGCCAACTTCCCGGGACAAAAAAAAGAGACCCAGTACTTC.

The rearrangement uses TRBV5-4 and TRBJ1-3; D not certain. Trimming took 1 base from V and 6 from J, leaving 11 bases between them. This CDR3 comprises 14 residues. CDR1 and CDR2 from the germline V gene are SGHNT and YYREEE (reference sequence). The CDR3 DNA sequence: TGTGCCAGCAGCTTGCTCACGGCGGTAAACACCATATATTTT. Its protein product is CASSLLTAVNTIYF.

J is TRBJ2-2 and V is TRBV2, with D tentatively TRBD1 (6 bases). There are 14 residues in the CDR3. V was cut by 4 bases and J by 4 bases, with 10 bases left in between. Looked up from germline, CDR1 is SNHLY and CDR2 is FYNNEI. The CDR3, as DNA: TGTGCCAGCAGTGTGGGGGCAATCACCGGGGAGCTGTTTTTT. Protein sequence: CASSVGAITGELFF.

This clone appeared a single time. CDR3: CASSFRGTYEKLFF. The CDR3 DNA reads as TGCGCCAGCAGCTTCCGGGGGACCTATGAAAAACTGTTTTTT. V and J are TRBV5-1 and TRBJ1-4; possible D gene TRBD1, 5 bases. The CDR3 extends over 14 amino acids. V lost 2 bases to trimming and J lost 6 bases, with 11 bases between them. CDR1 and CDR2 (germline): SGHRS, YFSETQ.

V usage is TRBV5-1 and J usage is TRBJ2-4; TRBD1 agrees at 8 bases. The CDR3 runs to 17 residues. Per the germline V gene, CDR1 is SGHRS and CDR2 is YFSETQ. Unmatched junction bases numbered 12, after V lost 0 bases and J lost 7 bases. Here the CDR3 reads CASSLANLSRGRNIQYF. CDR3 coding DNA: TGCGCCAGCAGCTTGGCCAATCTGTCCAGGGGGCGGAACATTCAGTACTTC.

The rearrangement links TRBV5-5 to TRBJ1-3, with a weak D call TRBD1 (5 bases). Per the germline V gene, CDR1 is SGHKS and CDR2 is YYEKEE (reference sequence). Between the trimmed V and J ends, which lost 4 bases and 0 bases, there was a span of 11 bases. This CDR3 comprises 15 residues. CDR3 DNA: TGTGCCAGCAGCCTTCGGGGGAGCTCTGGAAACACCATATATTTT. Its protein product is CASSLRGSSGNTIYF.

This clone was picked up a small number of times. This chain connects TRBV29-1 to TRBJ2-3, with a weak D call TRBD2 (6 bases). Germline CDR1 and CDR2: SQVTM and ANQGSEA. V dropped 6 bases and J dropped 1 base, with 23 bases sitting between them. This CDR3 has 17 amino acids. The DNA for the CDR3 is TGCAGCGTGGGGGGAGATGCTACTAGCCCTCGCACAGATACGCAGTATTTT. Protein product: CSVGGDATSPRTDTQYF.

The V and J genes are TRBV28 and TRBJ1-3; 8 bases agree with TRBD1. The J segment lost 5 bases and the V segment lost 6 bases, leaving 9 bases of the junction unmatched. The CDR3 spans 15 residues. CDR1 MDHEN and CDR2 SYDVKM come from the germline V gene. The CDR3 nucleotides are TGTGCCAGCAGCCGTCGGACAGGGACGCGAAACACCATATATTTT. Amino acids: CASSRRTGTRNTIYF.

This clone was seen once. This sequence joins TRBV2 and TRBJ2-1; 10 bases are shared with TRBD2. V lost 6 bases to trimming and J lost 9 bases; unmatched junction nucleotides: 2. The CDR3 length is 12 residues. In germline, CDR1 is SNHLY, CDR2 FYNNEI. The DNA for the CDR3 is TGTGCCAGCAGCATAGCGGGAGGTGAGCAGTTCTTC. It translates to CASSIAGGEQFF.

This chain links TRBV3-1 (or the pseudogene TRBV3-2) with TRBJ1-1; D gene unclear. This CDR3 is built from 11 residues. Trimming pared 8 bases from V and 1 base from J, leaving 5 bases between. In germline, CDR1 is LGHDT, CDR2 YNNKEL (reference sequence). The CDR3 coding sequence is TGTGCCAGCCGCGGGAACACTGAAGCTTTCTTT. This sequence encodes CASRGNTEAFF.